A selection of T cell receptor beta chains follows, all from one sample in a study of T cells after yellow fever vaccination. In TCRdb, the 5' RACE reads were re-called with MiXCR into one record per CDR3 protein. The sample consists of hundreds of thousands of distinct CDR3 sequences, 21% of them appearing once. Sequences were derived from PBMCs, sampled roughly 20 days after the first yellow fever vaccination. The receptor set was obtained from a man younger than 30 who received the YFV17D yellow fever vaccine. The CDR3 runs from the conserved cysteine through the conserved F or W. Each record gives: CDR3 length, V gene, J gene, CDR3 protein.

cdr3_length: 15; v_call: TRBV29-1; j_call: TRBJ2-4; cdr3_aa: CSVEFGISPRDIQYF
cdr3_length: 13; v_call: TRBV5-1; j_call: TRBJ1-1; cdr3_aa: CASSIDRAFEAFF
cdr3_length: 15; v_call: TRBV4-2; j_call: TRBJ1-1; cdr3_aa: CASSRGQGMNTEAFF
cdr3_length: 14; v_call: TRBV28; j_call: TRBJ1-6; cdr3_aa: CASSLGGVRSPLHF
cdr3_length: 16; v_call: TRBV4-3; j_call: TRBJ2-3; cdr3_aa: CASSQDLATTQDTQYF
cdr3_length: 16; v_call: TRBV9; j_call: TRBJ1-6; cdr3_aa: CASSVGPGAHNSPLHF
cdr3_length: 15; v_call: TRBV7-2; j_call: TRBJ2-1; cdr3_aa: CASSPMGQGVNEQFF
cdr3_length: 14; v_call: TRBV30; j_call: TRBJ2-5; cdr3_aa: CAAHPGQGQETQYF
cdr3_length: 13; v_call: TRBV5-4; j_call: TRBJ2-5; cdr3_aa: CASTSGPRETQYF
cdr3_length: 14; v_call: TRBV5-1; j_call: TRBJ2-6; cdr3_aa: CASCWGTGANVLTF
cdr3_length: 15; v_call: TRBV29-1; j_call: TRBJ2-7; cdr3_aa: CSVEGRDREATEQYF
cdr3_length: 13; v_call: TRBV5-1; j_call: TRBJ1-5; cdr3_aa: CASSTGTNQPQHF
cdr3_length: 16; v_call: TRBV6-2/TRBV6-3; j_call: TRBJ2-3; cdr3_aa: CASSSRQTPNTDTQYF
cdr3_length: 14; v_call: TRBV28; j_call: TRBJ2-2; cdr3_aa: CASTQRTNTGELFF
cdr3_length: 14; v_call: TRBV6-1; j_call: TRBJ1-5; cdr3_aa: CASSAEGDRQPQHF
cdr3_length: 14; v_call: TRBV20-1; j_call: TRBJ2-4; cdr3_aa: CSAWPGQGGGIQYF
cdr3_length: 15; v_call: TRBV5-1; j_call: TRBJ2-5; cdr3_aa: CASSLQAHLQETQYF
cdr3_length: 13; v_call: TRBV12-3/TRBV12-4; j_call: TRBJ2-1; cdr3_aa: CASSLLVGNEQFF
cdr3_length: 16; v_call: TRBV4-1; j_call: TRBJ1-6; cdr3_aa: CASSLQGVGGNSPLHF
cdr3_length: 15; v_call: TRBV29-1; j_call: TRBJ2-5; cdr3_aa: CSVEWATYLQETQYF
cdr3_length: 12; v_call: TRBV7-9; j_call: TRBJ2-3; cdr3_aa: CASSWVPDTQYF
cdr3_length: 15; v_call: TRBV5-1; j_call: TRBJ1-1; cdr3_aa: CASRGTVGRGTEAFF
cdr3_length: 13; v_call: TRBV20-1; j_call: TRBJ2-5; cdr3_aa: CSAPRGVQETQYF
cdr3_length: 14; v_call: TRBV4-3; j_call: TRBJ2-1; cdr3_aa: CASSQDWRAYEQFF
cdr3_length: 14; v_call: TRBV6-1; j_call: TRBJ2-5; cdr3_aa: CASSVERAGETQYF
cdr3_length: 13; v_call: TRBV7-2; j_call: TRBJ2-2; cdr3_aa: CASSLRERGELFF
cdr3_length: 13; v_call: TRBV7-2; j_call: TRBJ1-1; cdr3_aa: CASSLARADEAFF
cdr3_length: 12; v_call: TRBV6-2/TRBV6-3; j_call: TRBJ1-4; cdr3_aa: CASSSGTDGLFF
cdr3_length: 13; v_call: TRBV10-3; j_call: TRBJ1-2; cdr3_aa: CAIAEGGNYGYTF